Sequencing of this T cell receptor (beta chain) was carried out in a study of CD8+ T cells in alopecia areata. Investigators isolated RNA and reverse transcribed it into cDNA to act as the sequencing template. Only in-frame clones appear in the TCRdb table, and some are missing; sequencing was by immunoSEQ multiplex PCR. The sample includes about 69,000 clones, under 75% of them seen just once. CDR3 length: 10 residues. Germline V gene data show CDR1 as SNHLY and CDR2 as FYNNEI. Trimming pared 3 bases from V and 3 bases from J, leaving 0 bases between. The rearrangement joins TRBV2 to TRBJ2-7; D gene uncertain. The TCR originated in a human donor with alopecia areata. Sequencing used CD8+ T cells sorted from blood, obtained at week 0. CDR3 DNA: TGTGCCAGCAGTGACTACGAGCAGTACTTC. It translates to CASSDYEQYF.